A selection of T cell receptor beta chains follows, all from one sample in a study of blood T cell repertoires in COVID-19. The repertoire was sequenced with immunoSEQ multiplex PCR; TCRdb's copy has only in-frame clones and lacks some. Altogether just over 300,000 clones are present, over 75% being singletons, with the ten largest covering 2.2%. Input material: PBMCs or T cells enriched from blood (not recorded which). All receptors come from a man aged 30-40 years who had recovered from COVID-19. CDR3s leave out the opening cysteine and the closing phenylalanine or tryptophan.

TRBJ2-1 | TRBV5-1 | 13 | ASSSATGGYNEQF
TRBJ2-7 | TRBV2 | 12 | ASNGGEGSGEQY
TRBJ1-1 | TRBV11-2 | 11 | ASSLGQRTEAF
TRBJ1-2 | TRBV6-4 | 13 | ASSDSGGQIYGYT
TRBJ1-1 | TRBV21-1 | 14 | ASSKHLLTGKEAAF
TRBJ1-1 | TRBV30 | 15 | AWSPAAMNRDRGEAF
TRBJ1-1 | TRBV30 | 8 | ACQNTEAF
TRBJ2-2 | TRBV4-1 | 14 | ASSQTSGGRGGELF
TRBJ1-3 | TRBV4-1 | 12 | ASGPRVSGNTIY
TRBJ1-2 | TRBV6-1 | 13 | ASRPREGALYGYT
TRBJ1-2 | TRBV12-3/TRBV12-4 | 11 | ASSLQGPGGYT
TRBJ2-5 | TRBV6-5 | 9 | ASSYERDEY
TRBJ1-4 | TRBV20-1 | 14 | SASIGVYSTNEKLF
TRBJ1-2 | TRBV21-1 | 11 | ASNAQGDWGYT
TRBJ2-6 | TRBV9 | 14 | ASSVEGETGRNVLT
TRBJ1-2 | TRBV4-1 | 12 | ASSPNRGNYGYT
TRBJ2-7 | TRBV7-2 | 12 | ASSSLRGTGEQY
TRBJ1-5 | TRBV11-2 | 14 | ASSPTGTGYNQPQH
TRBJ1-6 | TRBV5-6 | 13 | ASSPLGQGNSPLH
TRBJ2-5 | TRBV6-2/TRBV6-3 | 13 | ASSPTTGQEETQY
TRBJ2-3 | TRBV7-9 | 13 | ASSGGSLWTDTQY
TRBJ1-4 | TRBV18 | 14 | ASSPAAGGVYEKLF
TRBJ1-4 | TRBV6-5 | 12 | ASRDRGKNEKLF
TRBJ2-7 | TRBV5-1 | 12 | ASSLEAGSYEQY
TRBJ1-5 | TRBV27 | 14 | ASSPPDRRINQPQH
TRBJ1-2 | TRBV3-1/TRBV3-2 | 12 | ASSQDPGGGGYT